What follows are 16 T cell receptor beta chains derived from one specimen sequenced in a study of shared clonotypes between healthy human individuals. TCRdb's copy holds only in-frame clones and misses some; the assay was immunoSEQ multiplex PCR. The sample includes around 2.1 million clones, under 95% seen only once; the top ten take about 1.8%. CD45RO negativity and positive selection for CCR7 defined naive CD8 cells, a population that excluded terminally differentiated effector memory CD45RA+ cells. The specimen sequenced was naive CD8+ T cells from PBMCs. The receptors were sampled from a young man in good health. Some clones in this sample may be carry-over from other donors' samples.

The chain carries TRBV6-6 and TRBJ2-7; maybe TRBD1 (5 bases). The germline gives CDR1 MNHNY, CDR2 SVGAGI (reference sequence). Trimming cost V 0 bases and J 2 bases, with 11 bases left between them. There are 15 residues in the CDR3. CDR3 in amino acids: CASSYSIAGPYEQYF. The DNA of the CDR3 is TGTGCCAGCAGTTACTCTATCGCAGGGCCCTACGAGCAGTACTTC.

V is TRBV4-1 and J is TRBJ2-3; D is unclear. Trimming pared 5 bases from V and 5 bases from J, leaving 20 bases between. Germline CDR1 reads MGHRA; CDR2 reads YSYEKL. This CDR3 region has 16 residues. CDR3 sequence (DNA): TGCGCCAGCAGCATAAAATCCGGGCCCCCGGGAGATACGCAGTATTTT. It specifies CASSIKSGPPGDTQYF.

The rearrangement joins TRBV5-1 to TRBJ1-1; 8 positions match TRBD1. Germline-derived CDR1 and CDR2 are SGHRS and YFSETQ. The CDR3 loop spans 15 amino acids. V shed 4 bases, J shed 2 bases, and the junction held 7 bases outside the gene matches. DNA for the CDR3: TGCGCCAGCAGCCGCGACAGGGGAGGTAACACTGAAGCTTTCTTT. Translated: CASSRDRGGNTEAFF.

The V gene is TRBV4-1, the J gene TRBJ2-7, with 14 positions matching TRBD2. This CDR3 has 15 residues. V dropped 3 bases and J dropped 6; count of bases not matched to a gene: 4. CDR1 is MGHRA, CDR2 YSYEKL, per germline. The CDR3, as DNA: TGCGCCAGCAGCCATCGGGGACTAGCGGGAGTCGAGCAGTACTTC. Translated: CASSHRGLAGVEQYF.

The J gene is TRBJ1-5, the V gene TRBV6-4; D may be TRBD1 (6 bases). The CDR3 consists of 20 residues. V gave up 0 bases and J gave up 4 bases, with 25 bases separating them. Germline CDR1 MRHNA, CDR2 SNTAGT. CDR3 sequence (DNA): TGTGCCAGCAGTGACTCGAAAGCCCAGCTTGTCGGGACATGTAATCAGCCCCAGCATTTT. Translating it yields CASSDSKAQLVGTCNQPQHF.

The rearrangement links TRBV7-8 to TRBJ2-7; D possibly corresponds to TRBD1 (5 bases). This CDR3 comprises 14 residues. The V end was cut by 3 bases, the J end by 2 bases, with 11 bases between. Germline lookup yields CDR1 SGHVS and CDR2 FQNEAQ. CDR3 residues: CASSFSGSPYEQYF. The DNA of the CDR3 is TGTGCCAGCAGCTTTTCAGGGTCCCCCTACGAGCAGTACTTC.

V is TRBV9 and J is TRBJ2-1, with 11 bases identical to TRBD1. This CDR3 is built from 16 residues. The germline CDR1 and CDR2 sequences are SGDLS and YYNGEE. The trim removed 3 bases at V and 7 bases at J, leaving 9 bases unmatched. The CDR3 region is CASSGTGGYLLNEQFF. Written as DNA, the CDR3 is TGTGCCAGCAGCGGGACAGGGGGCTACTTATTAAATGAGCAGTTCTTC.

The V and J genes are TRBV29-1 and TRBJ2-1; D possibly uses TRBD1 or TRBD2 (5 bases each). This CDR3 has 14 amino acids. Germline lookup yields CDR1 SQVTM and CDR2 ANQGSEA. Trimming took off 2 bases at V and 5 bases at J, with 13 bases between the two ends. The DNA of the CDR3 is TGCAGCGTTGAACCCGGGACCGCAGACAATGAGCAGTTCTTC. Amino acid sequence: CSVEPGTADNEQFF.

This chain connects TRBV28 to TRBJ1-1, with 7 positions matching TRBD1. J was trimmed by 0 bases and V by 6 bases; bases with no gene match: 10. CDR1 and CDR2 from the germline V gene are MDHEN and SYDVKM. The CDR3 contains 16 residues. CDR3 nucleotide sequence: TGTGCCAGCAGCCCACTTACGGGACAGCTGAACACTGAAGCTTTCTTT. Protein sequence: CASSPLTGQLNTEAFF. The full variable domain, its missing parts supplied by reference TRBV28 and TRBJ1-1, is DVKVTQSSRYLVKRTGEKVFLECVQDMDHENMFWYRQDPGLGLRLIYFSYDVKMKEKGDIPEGYSVSREKKERFSLILESASTNQTSMYLCASSPLTGQLNTEAFFGQGTRLTVV.

The chain carries TRBV29-1 and TRBJ2-5; D unresolved. TRBJ2-7 matches the DNA end more closely, so the J call is doubtful. Looked up from germline, CDR1 is SQVTM and CDR2 is ANQGSEA. The CDR3 extends over 12 amino acids. CDR3 in DNA: TGCAGCGTTGAAGAAGGGCTCTACGAGCAGTACTTC. Its translation is CSVEEGLYEQYF.

This clone was counted once. This chain connects TRBV14 to TRBJ2-7; 8 bases match TRBD2. The J segment lost 1 base and the V segment lost 0 bases, leaving 14 bases of the junction unmatched. From germline, CDR1 is SGHDN and CDR2 FVKESK. The CDR3 has 19 residues. The CDR3 is CASSQDPTVSGTRSYEQYF. The CDR3 coding sequence is TGTGCCAGCAGCCAAGATCCCACTGTTAGCGGGACGAGATCCTACGAGCAGTACTTC.

This chain links TRBV5-4 with TRBJ1-2; perhaps TRBD1 as D (6 bases). CDR1 SGHNT and CDR2 YYREEE come from the germline V gene (reference sequence). V gave up 2 bases and J gave up 0 bases, with 8 bases separating them. This CDR3 contains 14 residues. The CDR3 sequence is CASSFDRSNYGYTF. The CDR3 DNA follows: TGTGCCAGCAGCTTCGACAGGTCTAACTATGGCTACACCTTC.

J is TRBJ1-5 and V is TRBV19; D possibly corresponds to TRBD1 (6 bases). V was cut by 7 bases and J by 4 bases, with 17 bases left in between. Germline V gene sequence: CDR1 LNHDA, CDR2 SQIVND (reference sequence). The CDR3 consists of 15 residues. This CDR3 is CASTLGRGGNQPQHF. The CDR3 region has the DNA TGTGCCAGTACGTTGGGCAGGGGCGGGAATCAGCCCCAGCATTTT.

The chain recombines TRBV7-9 with TRBJ2-7; D not resolved. Trimming took off 4 bases at V and 2 bases at J, with 9 bases between the two ends. The CDR3 is 13 amino acids. Germline CDR1 and CDR2: SEHNR and FQNEAQ (reference sequence). The CDR3 sequence is CASSSRDPYEQYF. The CDR3 bases are TGTGCCAGCAGCTCACGAGATCCCTACGAGCAGTACTTC.

CDR3 protein: CASSPAAAYQETQYF. The CDR3 region has the DNA TGTGCCAGCAGTCCAGCCGCAGCGTACCAAGAGACCCAGTACTTC. The genes are TRBV28 and TRBJ2-5; D is undetermined. The germline V gene encodes CDR1 MDHEN and CDR2 SYDVKM. V gave up 5 bases and J gave up 0 bases, with 13 bases separating them. This CDR3 has 15 residues.

Comment on this clone: An end of the junction does not agree with germline; a read error may underlie this. This chain connects TRBV29-1 to TRBJ2-7; TRBD2 aligns across 9 bases. The CDR3 has 13 amino acids. Germline V lookup: CDR1 SQVTM, CDR2 ANQGSEA. CDR3 DNA sequence: TGCAGCGTGGGCGGGAGGGACTCCAACGAGCAGTACTTC. It encodes CSVGGRDSNEQYF.